These T cell receptor beta chains were read from a single sample in a study of metastatic and nonmetastatic thyroid tumors. TCRdb re-called the PCR reads with MiXCR. The sample has around 36,000 clones, approximately 30% seen once; the top ten hold 6.5% to 9%. The sample comprised blood. These receptors all come from a female donor with papillary thyroid cancer or a benign thyroid nodule (not recorded which). Some clones in this sample may be carry-over from other donors' samples. CDR3s include the opening cysteine and the closing phenylalanine or tryptophan. Each record gives: clone size, J gene, V gene, D gene, CDR3 protein, CDR3 DNA. A D gene is named only where the DNA matches it firmly. Clone size is stated in some rows and not others, as once, few, many or a class when expanded.

.	TRBJ2-7	TRBV7-8	.	CASSLETGASYEQYF	TGTGCCAGCAGCTTAGAGACAGGTGCCTCCTACGAGCAGTACTTC
many	TRBJ2-1	TRBV15	.	CATSREGLESEQFF	TGTGCCACCAGCAGAGAGGGTTTGGAGAGTGAGCAGTTCTTC
few	TRBJ2-3	TRBV12-3/TRBV12-4	.	CASRMGDTQYF	TGTGCCAGCAGAATGGGAGATACGCAGTATTTT
.	TRBJ1-2	TRBV19	.	CASSMGQGGGYTF	TGTGCCAGTAGTATGGGGCAGGGCGGCGGCTACACCTTC
many	TRBJ1-5	TRBV7-8	.	CASSLGTGQPQHF	TGTGCCAGCAGCTTAGGGACGGGTCAGCCCCAGCATTTT
few	TRBJ2-7	TRBV10-3	TRBD2	CASLREERGYEQYF	TGTGCCAGCCTGCGGGAGGAGAGGGGGTACGAGCAGTACTTC
few	TRBJ1-6	TRBV20-1	.	CSARSTGTNNSPLHF	TGCAGTGCTAGATCTACCGGGACAAATAATTCACCCCTCCACTTT
many	TRBJ1-4	TRBV12-3/TRBV12-4	.	CASSPRQEGEKLFF	TGTGCCAGCAGTCCCCGACAGGAGGGTGAAAAACTGTTTTTT
many	TRBJ1-1	TRBV6-5	.	CASSYSLNTEAFF	TGTGCCAGCAGTTACTCGCTGAACACTGAAGCTTTCTTT
.	TRBJ1-6	TRBV28	.	CASSPQGPALHF	TGCGCCAGCAGTCCGCAGGGGCCTGCCCTCCACTTT
many	TRBJ2-3	TRBV6-1	.	CASRPSERFGTDTQYF	TGTGCCAGCCGCCCGTCAGAGCGGTTTGGCACAGATACGCAGTATTTT
many	TRBJ2-3	TRBV19	.	CASSWGRGTDTQYF	TGTGCCAGTAGTTGGGGCCGGGGTACAGATACGCAGTATTTT
.	TRBJ2-3	TRBV19	TRBD1	CASSDRGPDTQYF	TGTGCCAGTAGTGACAGGGGCCCAGATACGCAGTATTTT
few	TRBJ2-7	TRBV6-1	.	CASGLGHGSEQYF	TGTGCCTCGGGTTTGGGACATGGATCCGAGCAGTACTTC
once	TRBJ1-5	TRBV5-1	.	CASRQHHNQPQNF	TGCGCAAGCAGACAACATCACAATCAGCCCCAGAATTTT
many	TRBJ2-3	TRBV18	TRBD2	CASSRLAGGPQDTQYF	TGTGCCAGCTCACGACTAGCGGGAGGGCCTCAAGATACGCAGTATTTT
many	TRBJ1-2	TRBV6-1	TRBD1	CASSEVDREGGYTF	TGTGCCAGCAGTGAAGTAGACAGGGAAGGTGGCTACACCTTC
few	TRBJ1-1	TRBV7-9	.	CASSPKLPEAFF	TGTGCCAGCAGCCCTAAACTACCTGAAGCTTTCTTT
medium-sized	TRBJ2-7	TRBV11-2	TRBD2	CASSFSLAGYEQYF	TGTGCCAGCAGCTTTTCCCTAGCGGGCTACGAGCAGTACTTC
many	TRBJ2-5	TRBV3-1	.	CASSPGIGGRETQYF	TGTGCCAGCAGCCCGGGTATAGGAGGTAGGGAGACCCAGTACTTC
many	TRBJ1-1	TRBV5-1	.	CASSLSPSTEAFF	TGCGCCAGCAGCTTAAGTCCGAGCACTGAAGCTTTCTTT
medium-sized	TRBJ2-2	TRBV5-1	TRBD2	CASSLGSSGEIGELFF	TGCGCCAGCAGCTTGGGGTCTAGCGGGGAGATCGGGGAGCTGTTTTTT
many	TRBJ2-3	TRBV24-1	.	CATSSQIRHTDTQYF	TGTGCCACCAGTTCCCAGATCAGGCACACAGATACGCAGTATTTT
medium-sized	TRBJ1-2	TRBV6-5	.	CASSYSGAGIYGYTF	TGTGCCAGCAGTTACTCTGGGGCAGGGATCTATGGCTACACCTTC
medium-sized	TRBJ1-2	TRBV28	.	CASTPPAGGRNYGYTF	TGTGCCAGCACCCCACCCGCAGGAGGAAGGAACTATGGCTACACCTTC
few	TRBJ1-2	TRBV12-3/TRBV12-4	.	CASSLTGRIGYDGYTF	TGTGCCAGCAGTTTAACGGGGCGCATAGGTTATGATGGCTACACCTTC
.	TRBJ1-2	TRBV6-2/TRBV6-3	.	CASSYSRWDGYTF	TGTGCCAGCAGTTACTCGAGATGGGACGGCTACACCTTT
few	TRBJ2-7	TRBV20-1	TRBD2	CSAVLAGGRAYEQYF	TGCAGTGCTGTCCTAGCGGGAGGAAGAGCCTACGAGCAGTACTTC
.	TRBJ1-5	TRBV12-3/TRBV12-4	.	CASRWVGHANQPQHF	TGTGCCAGCAGGTGGGTCGGACATGCAAATCAGCCCCAGCATTTT
.	TRBJ2-6	TRBV4-2	.	CASSPQRGSVANVLTF	TGTGCCAGCAGCCCCCAGAGAGGGTCTGTGGCCAACGTCCTGACTTTC
many	TRBJ2-3	TRBV7-3	.	CASSLVGRSAPDTQYF	TGTGCCAGCAGCTTAGTTGGGAGGTCGGCCCCAGATACGCAGTATTTT
.	TRBJ1-2	TRBV4-2	.	CASSQEAPLGYGYTF	TGTGCCAGCAGCCAAGAAGCCCCCCTCGGCTATGGCTACACCTTC
many	TRBJ2-5	TRBV2	.	CASSAFWGETQYF	TGTGCCAGCAGTGCGTTTTGGGGAGAGACCCAGTACTTC
many	TRBJ2-3	TRBV6-4	TRBD2	CASSDGTSGGATDTQYF	TGTGCCAGCAGTGACGGGACTAGCGGGGGGGCCACAGATACGCAGTATTTT
many	TRBJ2-4	TRBV28	.	CASSEPGLRTNIQYF	TGTGCCAGCAGCGAACCGGGACTGAGAACAAACATTCAGTACTTC
.	TRBJ1-3	TRBV4-3	.	CASSQDNSGSGNTIYF	TGCGCCAGCAGCCAAGATAACAGCGGGTCTGGAAACACCATATATTTT
.	TRBJ2-2	TRBV20-1	.	CSAQTNTGELFF	TGCAGTGCCCAAACGAACACCGGGGAGCTGTTTTTT
many	TRBJ1-2	TRBV7-8	.	CASSLARGGEEGYTF	TGTGCCAGCAGCTTAGCGCGGGGGGGGGAGGAAGGCTACACCTTC
few	TRBJ2-7	TRBV6-2/TRBV6-3	TRBD1	CASSYSPGQSYEQYF	TGTGCCAGCAGTTACTCCCCGGGACAGTCCTACGAGCAGTACTTC
once	TRBJ2-3	TRBV20-1	TRBD2	CSAYQLAGERHTQYF	TGCAGTGCTTACCAGCTAGCGGGAGAAAGGCATACGCAGTATTTT